This TCR beta chain was documented in a study of T-cell memory formation after mild COVID-19. It was 5'RACE with constant-segment primers that produced the TCR alpha and TCR beta cDNA libraries, which carried sample barcodes and UMIs. TCRdb reprocessed the 5' RACE reads via MiXCR and lists one record per CDR3 protein. The sample carries fewer than 450,000 distinct CDR3 sequences, more than 20% recorded once. This clonotype has more than one count but fewer than ten. The TCR sequence derives from an adult woman who had mild COVID-19 (a few samples of this study predate the infection). Cell type and time point are not known. The sequenced sample consisted of PBMCs or a T cell subset sorted from them (not recorded which).

The CDR3: CATSDPGQGKAFF. The CDR3 DNA sequence: TGTGCCACCAGTGATCCAGGACAGGGGAAAGCTTTCTTT. The chain is built from TRBV24-1 and TRBJ1-1; 9 nucleotides match TRBD1. Germline-derived CDR1 and CDR2 are KGHDR and SFDVKD. The J segment lost 9 bases and the V segment lost 3 bases, leaving 4 bases of the junction unmatched. The CDR3 covers 13 residues.